The 6 T cell receptor beta chains given below trace back to one sample, sequenced in a study of blood T cells in healthy people across ages. The authors ran a second PCR of about 6 to 12 cycles using a sample-barcoded 5' primer and a J-beta primer mix. MiXCR was run by TCRdb on the 5' RACE reads, yielding one entry per CDR3 protein. Of about 580,000 distinct CDR3 sequences listed, 40% to 50% are singletons. Sequencing was performed on blood. The receptor source for this set is an elderly man in good health.

As to this clonotype: Compared with germline, one end of the junction differs, possibly owing to a read error. The chain employs TRBV27 and TRBJ1-5; TRBD1 might be the D (5 bases). Germline loops: CDR1 MNHEY, CDR2 SMNVEV (reference sequence). The CDR3 is 14 amino acids. The DNA of the CDR3 is TGTGCCAGCAGTTCAGGGCTTAGCGATCAGCCCCAGCATTTT. Its translation is CASSSGLSDQPQHF.

This clonotype was counted between two and nine times. V is TRBV18 and J is TRBJ1-6; perhaps TRBD1 as D (5 bases). Germline V CDR1 and CDR2: KGHSH, LQKENI. The CDR3 has 13 amino acids. Trimming left V 1 base short and J 10 bases short, with 8 bases between. CDR3 residues: CASSPLGDSPLHF. CDR3 in DNA: TGTGCCAGCTCACCACTGGGGGACTCACCCCTCCACTTT.

In this sample, this clonotype turned up a few times. Here the CDR3 DNA reads TGTGCCAGCAGCGAAAACAGGGTGCGGGGCCAGCCCCAGCATTTT. This sequence encodes CASSENRVRGQPQHF. The V gene is TRBV7-6, the J gene TRBJ1-5; a weak D match, TRBD1 (6 bases). The CDR3 is made up of 15 amino acids. Trimming removed 5 bases from V and 7 bases from J, with 18 bases in between. Germline V gives CDR1 SGHVS, CDR2 FNYEAQ.

The rearrangement uses TRBV20-1 and TRBJ2-7; 9 bases align to TRBD2. The germline V gene encodes CDR1 DFQATT and CDR2 SNEGSKA (reference sequence). This CDR3 is 21 amino acids long. After removal of 1 base from V and 7 bases from J, the junction contained 29 bases not matched to a gene. The CDR3 region is CSARAPGRASGERGRYNEQYF. For the CDR3, the DNA is TGCAGTGCTAGAGCCCCTGGAAGGGCTAGCGGGGAGCGCGGACGGTACAATGAGCAGTACTTC.

This clonotype was picked up a small number of times. CDR3 loop: CASSFQGGASYEQYF. CDR3 sequence (DNA): TGTGCCAGCAGCTTTCAGGGGGGTGCCTCCTACGAGCAGTACTTC. The genes are TRBV7-2 and TRBJ2-7; weak D call: TRBD1 (7 bases). The CDR3 has 15 residues. The V gene lost 3 bases and the J gene lost 0 bases, with 12 bases spanning the gap. Looked up from germline, CDR1 is SGHTA and CDR2 is FQGNSA.

This clonotype was recorded only once. This rearrangement joins TRBV6-2 or TRBV6-3 to TRBJ2-3; the D call may be TRBD1 or TRBD2 (5 bases each). The length of the CDR3 is 17 residues. Between the trimmed V and J ends, which lost 2 bases and 3 bases, there was a span of 18 bases. Germline V CDR1 and CDR2: MNHEY, SVGEGT. CDR3 loop: CASSYLGQAVVTDTQYF. The CDR3 nucleotides are TGTGCCAGCAGTTACCTGGGGCAAGCGGTAGTGACAGATACGCAGTATTTT.